Given below is one T cell receptor (beta chain) in context. Its antigen is as yet unknown. The data were obtained in a study of identical twins. Study conclusions and caveats: Beta out-of-frame sequences showed weaker excess twin sharing.

TCRdb re-analysed the 5' RACE reads in MiXCR, keeping a single row per CDR3 protein. The data hold 600,000 to 800,000 distinct CDR3 sequences, with 21% observed a single time. Germline loops: CDR1 SGHRS, CDR2 YFSETQ. Unmatched junction bases numbered 13, after V lost 4 bases and J lost 8 bases. There are 17 residues in the CDR3. These same records also appear under a second study, on T cells expressing NK-cell markers. That study reports: Source material for TCR beta repertoires consisted of sorted CD3+CD56+NKG2C+, CD3+CD56+NKG2C- and CD3+CD56-NKG2C+ T cells. Researchers report these clonotypes also headed the CD3+CD56-NKG2C+ fraction in four donors. Clones of NKG2C+ T cells that had expanded were of unclear HCMV specificity.

V and J are TRBV5-1 and TRBJ2-3, with 13 nucleotides matching TRBD2. This sequence originates from a woman aged 18-35 years in good health. Sequenced material: PBMCs. The CDR3 region is CASSHGTSGAPTGTQYF. The CDR3 DNA is TGCGCCAGCAGCCACGGGACTAGCGGGGCTCCCACGGGTACGCAGTATTTT.